Presented here are 13 T cell receptor beta chains from one specimen sequenced in a study of CD8 T cells in Susac syndrome. Reverse transcription of roughly 0.5 to 1 ug RNA was performed with random hexamers. TCRdb called the immunoSEQ multiplex PCR reads again in MiXCR, with one record for every CDR3 protein. Among 190,000 or so distinct CDR3 sequences listed, roughly 95% were seen once. Sequencing was performed on CD4+ T cells from PBMCs. These TCRs come from a human donor with multiple sclerosis.

The V and J genes are TRBV12-3 or TRBV12-4 and TRBJ2-5; 7 bases are shared with TRBD2. Trimming removed 5 bases from V and 5 bases from J; junction bases left unmatched: 11. The CDR3 runs to 15 residues. The DNA of the CDR3 is TGTGCCAGCAGTCGGGGGGTGGCCGTTGTGGAGACCCAGTACTTC. Protein sequence: CASSRGVAVVETQYF.

The chain is built from TRBV12-3 or TRBV12-4 and TRBJ2-7, with D maybe TRBD2 (6 bases). This CDR3 is built from 12 residues. V dropped 5 bases and J dropped 11 bases, with 16 bases sitting between them. CDR3 in DNA: TGTGCCAGCAGTCGCACGGGAGTTAGAGAGTACTTC. Protein product: CASSRTGVREYF.

The chain joins TRBV25-1 to TRBJ1-2, with D unresolved. Trimming removed 0 bases from V and 8 bases from J, with 13 bases in between. The CDR3 totals 14 residues. Germline V CDR1 and CDR2: MGHDK, SYGVNS. For the CDR3, the DNA is TGTGCCAGCAGTGAATATACGGGTGTGAGGGGCTACACCTTC. Translating gives CASSEYTGVRGYTF.

The rearrangement uses TRBV25-1 and TRBJ2-1, with 7 bases identical to TRBD1. The junction had 10 bases not matched to a gene; V was cut back by 2 bases and J by 0 bases. CDR1 and CDR2 from the germline V gene are MGHDK and SYGVNS. The CDR3 loop spans 18 amino acids. The CDR3 nucleotides are TGTGCCAGCAGTGAACCCCCCGGACAGGCTAGCTCCTACAATGAGCAGTTCTTC. It yields the protein CASSEPPGQASSYNEQFF.

This sequence joins TRBV3-1 and TRBJ1-2; D ambiguous. The CDR3 consists of 15 residues. CDR1 is LGHDT and CDR2 is YNNKEL in the germline V gene (reference sequence). Trimming removed 0 bases from V and 5 bases from J, with 13 bases in between. CDR3 in DNA: TGTGCCAGCAGCCAAGATCATAGCAGATTATATGGCTACACCTTC. It yields the protein CASSQDHSRLYGYTF.

This sequence joins TRBV7-9 and TRBJ1-5, with TRBD1 matching 10 bases. V shed 7 bases and J 9 bases; nucleotides not matched to a gene: 9. There are 14 residues in the CDR3. Germline loops: CDR1 SEHNR, CDR2 FQNEAQ (reference sequence). The CDR3 region is CASTMGTGDGPQHF. In DNA form, the CDR3 reads TGTGCCAGCACTATGGGGACAGGGGACGGGCCCCAGCATTTT.

The CDR3 here is CASSPTVIQGHGFF. Here the CDR3 DNA reads TGTGCCAGCTCACCAACAGTTATCCAGGGTCACGGGTTCTTC. The chain joins TRBV18 to TRBJ2-1, with D perhaps matching TRBD1 (5 bases). The CDR3 loop spans 14 amino acids. V was pared by 2 bases and J by 15 bases, with 20 bases between. In germline, CDR1 is KGHSH, CDR2 LQKENI.

J is TRBJ1-2 and V is TRBV12-3 or TRBV12-4; 12 bases map to TRBD1. This CDR3 region has 17 residues. V was clipped by 5 bases and J by 2 bases; unmatched bases: 9. CDR3: CASSAPGQGARNYGYTF. The DNA of the CDR3 is TGTGCCAGCAGTGCCCCGGGACAGGGGGCTAGGAACTATGGCTACACCTTC.

The chain combines TRBV12-3 or TRBV12-4 with TRBJ2-3, with 7 bases matching TRBD2. The CDR3 loop spans 16 amino acids. After removal of 6 bases from V and 0 bases from J, the junction contained 9 bases not matched to a gene. CDR3 protein: CASSFATSPSTDTQYF. Here the CDR3 DNA reads TGTGCCAGCAGCTTCGCGACTAGCCCAAGCACAGATACGCAGTATTTT.

The chain links TRBV24-1 to TRBJ2-1; D is unresolved. Trimming removed 3 bases from V and 4 bases from J, with 9 bases in between. This CDR3 is 14 amino acids long. CDR1 KGHDR and CDR2 SFDVKD come from the germline V gene. The CDR3 region has the DNA TGTGCCACCAGTGATAGGCAGCCTTACAATGAGCAGTTCTTC. The encoded protein is CATSDRQPYNEQFF.

The J gene is TRBJ1-6, the V gene TRBV3-1, with no clear D. Germline CDR1 is LGHDT and CDR2 is YNNKEL (reference sequence). Trimming took off 0 bases at V and 14 bases at J, with 8 bases between the two ends. The CDR3 extends over 12 amino acids. This CDR3 reads CASSQEKSTLHF. In DNA form, the CDR3 reads TGTGCCAGCAGCCAAGAAAAGTCGACCCTCCACTTT.

This chain uses TRBV25-1 with TRBJ2-7, with TRBD2 identical over 8 bases. Germline assignment: CDR1 MGHDK and CDR2 SYGVNS. V shed 3 bases and J 0 bases; nucleotides not matched to a gene: 1. This CDR3 contains 14 residues. The CDR3 DNA sequence: TGTGCCAGCAGTGAGAGCGGGAGCTCCTACGAGCAGTACTTC. Protein sequence: CASSESGSSYEQYF.

A single count supports this clonotype. This chain joins TRBV12-3 or TRBV12-4 and TRBJ2-3; 12 bases map to TRBD2. The CDR3 consists of 17 residues. Unmatched junction bases numbered 12, after V lost 5 bases and J lost 6 bases. This chain's CDR3 is CASSRRTSGISMDTQYF. CDR3 coding DNA: TGTGCCAGCAGTCGCCGGACTAGCGGGATTAGTATGGATACGCAGTATTTT.